Listed here are 29 T cell receptor beta chains from one sample, sequenced in a study of Ad26.COV2.S vaccination and SARS-CoV-2 variants. TCRdb keeps only in-frame clones here, not all; method: immunoSEQ multiplex PCR. Of about 440,000 clones listed, 90% are singletons. The treatment is: 15 to 20 received Ad26.COV2.S at low or high dose, single or two shots; five or six received placebo; per-sample allocation not given. Sampling was done on day 63 after the first vaccine or placebo injection. The sample consisted of peripheral blood, taken in a trial of Ad26.COV2.S vaccine versus placebo. These receptor sequences come from a person aged 18-65 years who received the Ad26.COV2.S COVID-19 vaccine or a placebo.

CDR3 residues: CASSRVRVLNTGELFF. The CDR3, as DNA: TGTGCCAGCAGTAGGGTTAGAGTCCTGAACACCGGGGAGCTGTTTTTT. J is TRBJ2-2 and V is TRBV27; D is unclear. The germline gives CDR1 MNHEY, CDR2 SMNVEV (reference sequence). The V end lost 5 bases, the J end lost 1 base, and 14 bases lay between the germline ends. This CDR3 contains 16 residues.

The gene calls are TRBV10-3 and TRBJ2-3, with D possibly being TRBD2 (6 bases). CDR3 length: 13 amino acids. Trimming pared 9 bases from V and 0 bases from J, leaving 10 bases between. CDR1 is ENHRY and CDR2 is SYGVKD in the germline V gene. CDR3 bases: TGTGCCATTTTAGCGGCCAGCACAGATACGCAGTATTTT. It codes for CAILAASTDTQYF.

J is TRBJ2-1 and V is TRBV7-3; the D is unclear. V lost 2 bases and J 6 bases, leaving 5 bases between the germline ends. CDR3 size: 12 residues. Looked up from germline, CDR1 is SGHTA and CDR2 is FQGTGA. The CDR3 region is CASSLGSNEQFF. DNA of the CDR3: TGTGCCAGCAGCTTAGGTAGCAATGAGCAGTTCTTC.

V gene TRBV28 combines with J gene TRBJ1-5; D gene uncertain. Germline values: CDR1 MDHEN, CDR2 SYDVKM. The CDR3 loop spans 15 amino acids. Trimming stripped 2 bases from V and 2 bases from J, with 10 bases between. The CDR3 bases are TGTGCCAGCAGTTTAGTGGGTGAAGGCAATCAGCCCCAGCATTTT. This codes for CASSLVGEGNQPQHF.

The J gene is TRBJ2-1, the V gene TRBV29-1; 8 bases map to TRBD1. V lost 3 bases to trimming and J lost 4 bases; unmatched junction nucleotides: 8. CDR1 is SQVTM and CDR2 is ANQGSEA in the germline V gene. CDR3 length: 15 amino acids. CDR3 DNA sequence: TGCAGCGTTGAGGATCCGGGACAGGTGTACAATGAGCAGTTCTTC. Its protein product is CSVEDPGQVYNEQFF.

The chain couples TRBV9 to TRBJ2-1; 9 nucleotides align to TRBD2. The CDR3 has 15 amino acids. Germline V CDR1 and CDR2: SGDLS, YYNGEE. V gave up 3 bases and J gave up 10 bases; unmatched junction bases: 11. CDR3: CASSALTSGLEEQFF. The CDR3 DNA follows: TGTGCCAGCAGCGCCCTGACTAGCGGTTTAGAAGAGCAGTTCTTC.

The CDR3 region is CASSLGGGAGVGYEQYF. DNA of the CDR3: TGCGCCAGCAGCTTGGGGGGCGGAGCGGGAGTCGGATACGAGCAGTACTTC. The chain joins TRBV5-1 to TRBJ2-7; TRBD2 matches 8 bases. V was clipped by 0 bases and J by 4 bases; unmatched bases: 12. In germline, CDR1 is SGHRS, CDR2 YFSETQ. The CDR3 runs 17 residues.

The chain recombines TRBV28 with TRBJ2-1, with D maybe TRBD2 (6 bases). Germline CDR1 reads MDHEN; CDR2 reads SYDVKM. Between the trimmed V and J ends, which lost 1 base and 2 bases, there was a span of 9 bases. CDR3 length equals 15 residues. The CDR3 loop reads CASSLSGTPYNEQFF. For the CDR3, the DNA is TGTGCCAGCAGTTTATCAGGGACTCCCTACAATGAGCAGTTCTTC.

This clone was recorded a few times. Other DNA variants within this sample encode the same CDR3. The chain joins TRBV12-3 or TRBV12-4 to TRBJ1-2, with 8 bases that match TRBD1. The CDR3 spans 13 residues. Trimming took 5 bases from V and 7 from J; bases not matched to a gene: 6. This CDR3 reads CASSPQGARGYTF. DNA of the CDR3: TGTGCCAGCAGTCCTCAGGGGGCTCGTGGCTACACCTTC.

The rearrangement uses TRBV10-3 and TRBJ1-2; the match to TRBD1 covers 7 bases. The CDR3 covers 16 residues. Germline CDR1 is ENHRY and CDR2 is SYGVKD. Losses at the gene ends were 8 bases for V and 2 bases for J; bases not matched to a gene: 14. The CDR3 is CAIRTPTRQGNYGYTF. CDR3 in DNA: TGTGCCATCCGCACCCCCACAAGACAGGGAAACTATGGCTACACCTTC.

The V call is TRBV7-9, the J call TRBJ2-3; possibly TRBD1 or TRBD2 for D (5 bases each). This CDR3 is 15 amino acids long. Trimming left V 5 bases short and J 2 bases short, with 14 bases between. Germline CDR1 is SEHNR and CDR2 is FQNEAQ (reference sequence). The CDR3 protein is CASSPSTGLTDTQYF. For the CDR3, the DNA is TGTGCCAGCAGCCCGAGTACGGGGCTCACAGATACGCAGTATTTT.

The chain employs TRBV6-5 and TRBJ1-3; 8 positions agree with TRBD1. Losses at the gene ends were 6 bases for V and 2 bases for J; bases not matched to a gene: 3. Germline V gene sequence: CDR1 MNHEY, CDR2 SVGAGI. The CDR3 is 14 residues long. CDR3 protein: CASRPTGAGNTIYF. DNA of the CDR3: TGTGCCAGCAGACCGACAGGGGCTGGAAACACCATATATTTT.

This clone has just a few counts. Different DNA sequences within this sample yield the same CDR3. The chain employs TRBV28 and TRBJ2-1; D not certain. V lost 5 bases to trimming and J lost 2 bases, with 1 base between them. In germline, CDR1 is MDHEN, CDR2 SYDVKM. The CDR3 spans 11 residues. The CDR3 DNA sequence: TGTGCCAGCAGTACCTACAATGAGCAGTTCTTC. Translated, it gives CASSTYNEQFF.

The V gene is TRBV27, the J gene TRBJ2-7; D not certain. V was pared by 1 base and J by 3 bases, with 7 bases between. From germline, CDR1 is MNHEY and CDR2 SMNVEV (reference sequence). The length of the CDR3 is 13 residues. The CDR3 here is CASSLFRNYEQYF. CDR3 bases: TGTGCCAGCAGTTTATTTAGGAACTACGAGCAGTACTTC.

The V gene is TRBV24-1, the J gene TRBJ2-3; D remains ambiguous. Germline V gene sequence: CDR1 KGHDR, CDR2 SFDVKD. The CDR3 extends over 12 amino acids. Trimming shortened V by 3 bases and J by 5 bases, and 5 bases separated the two germline ends. This chain's CDR3 is CATSDLGDTQYF. In DNA, the CDR3 is TGTGCCACCAGTGATCTCGGAGATACGCAGTATTTT.

The CDR3 loop reads CASSQDATTARINTGELFF. The DNA of the CDR3 is TGTGCCAGCAGCCAAGATGCGACGACAGCTCGAATAAACACCGGGGAGCTGTTTTTT. This chain links TRBV14 with TRBJ2-2, with a weak D call TRBD1 (5 bases). V was cut by 0 bases and J by 2 bases, with 19 bases left in between. This CDR3 is built from 19 residues. CDR1 is SGHDN and CDR2 is FVKESK in the germline V gene.

This chain connects TRBV5-8 to TRBJ1-1; D remains unclear. The ends were cut back, 1 base at V and 0 bases at J, with 19 bases in the middle. CDR3 length equals 18 residues. Germline-derived CDR1 and CDR2 are SGHTS and YDEGEE. In nucleotides, the CDR3 is TGTGCCAGCAGCTTGTACTTAATCGTTGGGGATATGAACACTGAAGCTTTCTTT. This sequence encodes CASSLYLIVGDMNTEAFF. The full variable domain, in which reference TRBV5-8 and TRBJ1-1 provide the parts outside the CDR3, is EAGVTQSPTHLIKTRGQQATLRCSPISGHTSVYWYQQALGLGLQFLLWYDEGEERNRGNFPPRFSGRQFPNYSSELNVNALELEDSALYLCASSLYLIVGDMNTEAFFGQGTRLTVV.

The genes are TRBV4-3 and TRBJ2-7; the D is unclear. Germline V lookup: CDR1 LGHNA, CDR2 YSLEER. The CDR3 extends over 12 amino acids. Trimming removed 3 bases from V and 3 bases from J, with 6 bases in between. CDR3 nucleotides: TGCGCCAGCAGCCACACGGGCTACGAGCAGTACTTC. This gives the protein CASSHTGYEQYF.

This clone showed up just a few times. The CDR3 coding sequence is TGTGCCAGCTCACCACCAGGGGCCTACGAGCAGTACTTC. Its translation: CASSPPGAYEQYF. This chain links TRBV18 with TRBJ2-7; maybe TRBD1 (5 bases). CDR3 length: 13 amino acids. V dropped 0 bases and J dropped 2 bases, with 5 bases sitting between them. Germline CDR1 reads KGHSH; CDR2 reads LQKENI.

The V and J genes are TRBV4-1 and TRBJ2-1; D perhaps matches TRBD2 (6 bases). Germline V gene lookup returns CDR1 MGHRA and CDR2 YSYEKL. Trimming shortened V by 2 bases and J by 8 bases, and 16 bases separated the two germline ends. The CDR3 is made up of 15 amino acids. In DNA, the CDR3 is TGCGCCAGCAGCCAAAGGACGGGAGCGACCGATGAGCAGTTCTTC. Translating it yields CASSQRTGATDEQFF.

This clone was detected once. The chain recombines TRBV19 with TRBJ2-5; 10 positions match TRBD2. The CDR3 is 18 residues long. Germline values: CDR1 LNHDA, CDR2 SQIVND (reference sequence). Losses at the gene ends were 3 bases for V and 5 bases for J; bases not matched to a gene: 15. For the CDR3, the DNA is TGTGCCAGTAGTATCGGACTAGCGGTACGAGTGGGGGAGGAGACCCAGTACTTC. This gives the protein CASSIGLAVRVGEETQYF.

The J gene is TRBJ1-1, the V gene TRBV19, with TRBD1 identical over 7 bases. The germline gives CDR1 LNHDA, CDR2 SQIVND (reference sequence). This CDR3 region has 16 residues. V was pared by 4 bases and J by 0 bases, with 8 bases of the junction left unmatched. The CDR3 DNA is TGTGCCAGTAGTAAGGGAGAGGGGGCAATGAACACTGAAGCTTTCTTT. Translating gives CASSKGEGAMNTEAFF.

The V call is TRBV11-2, the J call TRBJ2-7; TRBD2 agrees at 8 bases. This CDR3 region has 14 residues. V lost 5 bases and J lost 4; bases outside the gene matches: 7. CDR1 is SGHAT and CDR2 is FQNNGV in the germline V gene. CDR3 bases: TGTGCCAGCAGCCTCAGGACTAGCCCTTACGAGCAGTACTTC. Protein product: CASSLRTSPYEQYF.

V gene TRBV28 combines with J gene TRBJ2-1; tentatively, D is TRBD1 (6 bases). Germline V gives CDR1 MDHEN, CDR2 SYDVKM. This CDR3 comprises 15 residues. The V end lost 3 bases, the J end lost 2 bases, and 11 bases lay between the germline ends. The CDR3 DNA reads as TGTGCCAGCAGTTTCGATAAGGGGGCCTACAATGAGCAGTTCTTC. Translating it yields CASSFDKGAYNEQFF.

The chain recombines TRBV2 with TRBJ2-7; 9 bases are shared with TRBD1. J lost 3 bases, V lost 7 bases, and 7 bases had no gene match. Germline V gives CDR1 SNHLY, CDR2 FYNNEI. The CDR3 runs 14 residues. The CDR3 is CASNRGQGNYEQYF. CDR3 DNA sequence: TGTGCCAGCAACAGGGGACAGGGTAACTACGAGCAGTACTTC.

The chain uses TRBV2 and TRBJ2-7, with 9 bases identical to TRBD2. This CDR3 contains 16 residues. Losses at the gene ends were 4 bases for V and 4 bases for J; bases not matched to a gene: 11. CDR1 is SNHLY and CDR2 is FYNNEI in the germline V gene. CDR3: CASSASVVAGAYEQYF. CDR3 nucleotide sequence: TGTGCCAGCAGTGCCTCCGTGGTAGCGGGAGCATACGAGCAGTACTTC.

V is TRBV4-1 and J is TRBJ1-3, with TRBD1 as a possible D gene (5 bases). The CDR3 totals 17 residues. Trimming removed 2 bases at V and 0 bases at J, with 14 bases between. Germline loops: CDR1 MGHRA, CDR2 YSYEKL. The CDR3: CASSQQGEGPSGNTIYF. The CDR3 coding sequence is TGCGCCAGCAGCCAACAAGGGGAGGGACCCTCTGGAAACACCATATATTTT.

The chain has TRBV29-1 and TRBJ2-3, with 8 bases identical to TRBD2. Germline CDR1 is SQVTM and CDR2 is ANQGSEA. Losses at the gene ends were 7 bases for V and 4 bases for J; bases not matched to a gene: 10. This CDR3 is 14 amino acids long. CDR3 DNA: TGCAGCGCCCGGACTAGCACGGGGCCAGATACGCAGTATTTT. Its translation is CSARTSTGPDTQYF.

This clone has only one observation. The chain has TRBV7-2 and TRBJ2-2; 12 bases agree with TRBD2. This CDR3 contains 18 residues. Germline V gives CDR1 SGHTA, CDR2 FQGNSA. V lost 3 bases, J lost 6 bases, and 11 bases stayed unmatched. CDR3 in amino acids: CASSFMTSGRGNAGELFF. CDR3 nucleotides: TGTGCCAGCAGCTTCATGACTAGCGGGAGAGGTAACGCCGGGGAGCTGTTTTTT.